Listed below are T cell receptor beta chains from one sample, sequenced in a study of low-dose radiotherapy and immunotherapy resistance in tumors. TCRdb re-derived calls from the reads in MiXCR, one entry per CDR3 protein. The sample lists under 90,000 distinct CDR3 sequences, 15% to 20% occurring once. Sequencing used PBMCs, obtained before treatment. The receptors shown here come from a male donor with prostate cancer. Each CDR3 is given with its conserved first and last residue. The D gene is left open where the match is weak. Clone sizes are given selectively: once, few, many, or a class where the clone is expanded.

J gene,clone size,D gene,V gene,CDR3 protein,CDR3 DNA
TRBJ1-6,.,.,TRBV10-3,CAISESRTAASSPLHF,TGTGCCATCAGTGAGTCTAGGACCGCCGCAAGTTCACCCCTCCACTTT
TRBJ2-5,many,.,TRBV7-8,CASSSGQGGRETQYF,TGTGCCAGCAGCTCCGGCCAGGGGGGACGAGAGACCCAGTACTTC
TRBJ2-5,many,.,TRBV29-1,CSVDGGRQETQYF,TGCAGCGTTGATGGGGGGAGACAGGAGACCCAGTACTTC
TRBJ2-7,many,TRBD1,TRBV7-8,CASSWGTGASYEQYF,TGTGCCAGCAGCTGGGGGACAGGGGCCTCCTACGAGCAGTACTTC
TRBJ2-1,many,.,TRBV7-2,CASSYVPLGGEQFF,TGTGCCAGCAGCTACGTCCCCCTAGGCGGTGAGCAGTTCTTC
TRBJ1-5,many,.,TRBV5-1,CASSLEAGDQPQHF,TGCGCCAGCAGCTTGGAAGCAGGCGATCAGCCCCAGCATTTT
TRBJ2-3,many,.,TRBV15,CATSPRQGGRISVGTDTQYF,TGTGCCACCAGCCCCCGACAAGGAGGGAGGATATCGGTTGGCACAGATACGCAGTATTTT
TRBJ2-3,.,TRBD1,TRBV5-5,CASSLRGWSTDTQYF,TGTGCCAGCAGCCTCAGGGGGTGGTCCACAGATACGCAGTATTTT
TRBJ2-5,many,TRBD2,TRBV5-1,CASSYGTSVGETQYF,TGCGCCAGCAGCTACGGGACTAGCGTGGGGGAGACCCAGTACTTC
TRBJ2-5,many,.,TRBV5-6,CASSLDYQGGETQYF,TGTGCCAGCAGCCTCGACTATCAGGGGGGAGAGACCCAGTACTTC
TRBJ2-2,.,.,TRBV29-1,CSVGGRTGELFF,TGCAGCGTTGGGGGCCGCACCGGGGAGCTGTTTTTT
TRBJ1-2,many,.,TRBV28,CASTWGGNYGYTF,TGTGCCAGCACCTGGGGTGGAAACTATGGCTACACCTTC
TRBJ2-7,many,.,TRBV4-1,CASSQGASQNEQYF,TGCGCCAGCAGCCAAGGGGCTAGCCAGAACGAGCAGTACTTC
TRBJ2-7,once,TRBD1,TRBV6-5,CASRNPGQVYEQYF,TGTGCCAGCAGAAATCCGGGACAGGTCTACGAGCAGTACTTC
TRBJ2-6,medium-sized,.,TRBV6-5,CASSQGANVLTF,TGTGCCAGCAGCCAGGGGGCCAACGTCCTGACTTTC
TRBJ2-1,many,.,TRBV11-3,CASSLMGSYNEQFF,TGTGCCAGCAGCTTAATGGGCTCCTACAATGAGCAGTTCTTC
TRBJ2-3,.,TRBD2,TRBV4-3,CASSQEPGLAGGGYNTQYF,TGCGCCAGCAGCCAGGAACCGGGACTAGCGGGGGGCGGCTATAATACGCAGTATTTT
TRBJ2-7,many,TRBD1,TRBV10-3,CAISPGTETYEQYF,TGTGCCATCAGCCCCGGGACAGAGACCTACGAGCAGTACTTC
TRBJ2-2,.,.,TRBV7-2,CASSLLGGTGELFF,TGTGCCAGCAGCTTACTCGGGGGCACCGGGGAGCTGTTTTTT
TRBJ2-4,many,.,TRBV9,CASSVPAGKNIQYF,TGTGCCAGCAGCGTCCCCGCGGGCAAAAACATTCAGTACTTC
TRBJ1-1,.,.,TRBV6-1,CASGQVRETEAFF,TGTGCCAGCGGGCAAGTCCGGGAAACTGAAGCTTTCTTT
TRBJ2-7,few,TRBD2,TRBV20-1,CSASKTSGSGEQYF,TGCAGTGCTAGTAAGACTAGCGGGAGTGGGGAGCAGTACTTC
TRBJ1-5,.,.,TRBV18,CASSPERDQPQHF,TGTGCCAGCTCACCCGAGAGGGATCAGCCCCAGCATTTT
TRBJ2-1,.,TRBD2,TRBV6-2/TRBV6-3,CASSPLTSGSNVQFF,TGTGCCAGCAGTCCCTTGACTAGCGGGAGCAATGTGCAGTTCTTC
TRBJ2-3,many,TRBD1,TRBV6-5,CASSYTGTGSGDTQYF,TGTGCCAGCAGTTACACCGGGACAGGGTCGGGAGATACGCAGTATTTT
TRBJ2-7,many,.,TRBV7-2,CASSSNLPPYEQYF,TGTGCCAGCAGCTCCAATCTACCCCCCTACGAGCAGTACTTC
TRBJ2-1,many,TRBD2,TRBV5-1,CASSLGSGGMSYNEQFF,TGCGCCAGCAGCTTGGGTAGCGGGGGGATGTCCTACAATGAGCAGTTCTTC